These 10 T cell receptor beta chains were sequenced from one sample in a study of response to subunit inactivated influenza vaccine. A single record per CDR3 protein comes from TCRdb applying MiXCR to the RT-PCR reads. This sample yields under 850,000 distinct CDR3 sequences, of which approximately 18% are seen a single time; around 9.9% belongs to the top ten. Sequences were derived from PBMCs from blood, sampled 4 to 6 days after vaccination. These receptors all stem from a man aged 45 to 65 who received an inactivated influenza vaccine.

The chain couples TRBV7-8 to TRBJ2-5, with 9 bases identical to TRBD1. Trimming removed 5 bases from V and 4 bases from J; junction bases left unmatched: 14. CDR1 and CDR2 (germline): SGHVS, FQNEAQ. This CDR3 is built from 17 residues. CDR3 bases: TGTGCCAGCAGCCCCAGCGGGACAGGGTGGTTGGGAGAGACCCAGTACTTC. It encodes CASSPSGTGWLGETQYF.

This clonotype has just a few counts. The chain recombines TRBV25-1 with TRBJ2-2; 14 nucleotides line up with TRBD2. The CDR3 is made up of 14 amino acids. J gave up 8 bases and V 5 bases, and 1 base lay outside the gene matches. The germline CDR1 and CDR2 sequences are MGHDK and SYGVNS. The CDR3 reads CASSRTSGRGELFF. The CDR3 DNA is TGTGCCAGCAGTAGGACTAGCGGGAGGGGGGAGCTGTTTTTT.

CDR3 protein: CASSYAATQETQYF. The DNA for the CDR3 is TGTGCCAGCAGTTACGCGGCCACCCAAGAGACCCAGTACTTC. The rearrangement links TRBV6-2 or TRBV6-3 to TRBJ2-5, with D unclear. The ends were cut back, 2 bases at V and 1 base at J, with 8 bases in the middle. Germline assignment: CDR1 MNHEY and CDR2 SVGEGT. This CDR3 is built from 14 residues.

The V and J genes are TRBV7-2 and TRBJ1-2, with 7 positions matching TRBD1. There are 14 residues in the CDR3. Germline assignment: CDR1 SGHTA and CDR2 FQGNSA. Trimming at V came to 0 bases and at J to 7 bases, leaving 5 bases not matched to a gene. CDR3 in amino acids: CASSLARQGGGYTF. The DNA for the CDR3 is TGTGCCAGCAGCTTAGCGCGACAGGGAGGTGGCTACACCTTC.

V is TRBV6-5 and J is TRBJ2-4; 10 positions match TRBD2. Trimming at V came to 0 bases and at J to 1 base, leaving 9 bases not matched to a gene. The CDR3 extends over 19 amino acids. The V gene's germline CDR1 is MNHEY and CDR2 SVGAGI. The CDR3 coding sequence is TGTGCCAGCAGTTACTCGTCAAGCGGGAGGGCCGAGGCCAAAAACATTCAGTACTTC. Translated: CASSYSSSGRAEAKNIQYF.

This clonotype was counted between two and nine times. The rearrangement links TRBV10-3 to TRBJ2-3; TRBD2 matches at 10 bases. This CDR3 is 18 amino acids long. Germline V CDR1 and CDR2: ENHRY, SYGVKD. J gave up 2 bases and V 3 bases, and 11 bases lay outside the gene matches. The CDR3 DNA reads TGTGCCATCAGTGATTCCAATTCGGGACTAGCGCTCACAGATACGCAGTATTTT. It is translated as CAISDSNSGLALTDTQYF.

CDR3 loop: CASSQFINSNQPQHF. The DNA for the CDR3 is TGTGCCAGCAGCCAATTTATCAATAGCAATCAGCCCCAGCATTTT. V usage is TRBV16 and J usage is TRBJ1-5; D is ambiguous. V gave up 1 base and J gave up 0 bases, with 7 bases separating them. The V gene's germline CDR1 is KGHSY and CDR2 FQNENV. CDR3 length: 15 residues.

Only a few counts were recorded for this clonotype. V usage is TRBV5-1 and J usage is TRBJ1-1; 7 positions match TRBD1. With 4 bases clipped from V and 4 bases from J, the junction kept 10 bases outside the gene matches. This CDR3 has 15 residues. The germline CDR1 and CDR2 sequences are SGHRS and YFSETQ. This chain's CDR3 is CASSRMTGRGTEAFF. CDR3 sequence (DNA): TGCGCCAGCAGCCGGATGACAGGGAGGGGCACTGAAGCTTTCTTT.

This clonotype was picked up a small number of times. The rearrangement uses TRBV7-9 and TRBJ1-1, with D perhaps matching TRBD1 (5 bases). The CDR3 totals 13 residues. The ends were cut back, 6 bases at V and 6 bases at J, with 14 bases in the middle. Germline V gene data show CDR1 as SEHNR and CDR2 as FQNEAQ (reference sequence). The CDR3 region is CASRDAGRPEAFF. CDR3 DNA sequence: TGTGCCAGCAGGGACGCAGGGAGGCCTGAAGCTTTCTTT.

This clonotype was picked up a small number of times. This rearrangement joins TRBV10-1 to TRBJ2-4, with D possibly TRBD1 on 5 matching bases. CDR3 length equals 14 residues. Germline CDR1 WNHNN, CDR2 SYGVQD (reference sequence). The CDR3 loop is CATEVGACGNVQYF. In DNA form, the CDR3 reads TGCGCTACTGAGGTTGGGGCATGTGGGAATGTTCAGTACTTC.